These 26 T cell receptor beta chains share one sample of origin, sequenced in a study of blood T cells in healthy people across ages. Then a second PCR, running about 6 to 11 cycles, was carried out with a sample-barcoded 5' primer and a J-beta primer mix. TCRdb re-analysed the 5' RACE reads in MiXCR, keeping a single row per CDR3 protein. The sample carries more than 900,000 distinct CDR3 sequences, roughly 29% recorded once. These data were also reused for a study on T cells of mothers and their children.

The sequencing input was blood. The receptors stem from a woman aged 40 to 49 in good health.

This clonotype was seen a single time. This chain uses TRBV27 with TRBJ2-5, with D perhaps TRBD2 (6 bases). V lost 6 bases, J lost 5 bases, and 28 bases lay in between. CDR1 MNHEY and CDR2 SMNVEV come from the germline V gene (reference sequence). This CDR3 region has 18 residues. The CDR3 DNA sequence: TGTGCCAGCAGCCCGACCGGGCGGGGAATAAAGAAGGAGGAGACCCAGTACTTC. Amino acids: CASSPTGRGIKKEETQYF.

In this sample, this clonotype turned up once. The chain recombines TRBV28 with TRBJ2-1; 7 bases match TRBD2. The V gene end was trimmed by 1 base and the J gene end by 10 bases; junction bases not matched to a gene: 16. The CDR3 sequence is 17 residues long. Germline V gives CDR1 MDHEN, CDR2 SYDVKM. CDR3 sequence reads: CASSLLSSGDPLGEQFF. Here the CDR3 DNA reads TGTGCCAGCAGTTTATTGTCCAGCGGGGACCCCCTGGGGGAGCAGTTCTTC. The whole variable domain, remainder taken from reference TRBV28 and TRBJ2-1, is DVKVTQSSRYLVKRTGEKVFLECVQDMDHENMFWYRQDPGLGLRLIYFSYDVKMKEKGDIPEGYSVSREKKERFSLILESASTNQTSMYLCASSLLSSGDPLGEQFFGPGTRLTVL.

This clonotype was recorded at least ten times. The rearrangement joins TRBV15 to TRBJ1-1, with D uncertain. The CDR3 is 16 residues long. The V gene's germline CDR1 is LNHNV and CDR2 YYDKDF (reference sequence). V was pared by 3 bases and J by 1 base, with 15 bases between. The CDR3 reads CATSRVVFAANTEAFF. The CDR3, as DNA: TGTGCCACCAGCAGGGTAGTTTTTGCGGCGAACACTGAAGCTTTCTTT.

The sample holds a few counts of this clonotype. The V call is TRBV20-1, the J call TRBJ2-3; TRBD1 agrees at 10 bases. This CDR3 spans 13 amino acids. Per germline, CDR1 DFQATT and CDR2 SNEGSKA (reference sequence). Unmatched junction bases numbered 5, after V lost 5 bases and J lost 6 bases. CDR3 coding DNA: TGCAGTGCTCGAGGGACAGGGGAGGATACGCAGTATTTT. It codes for CSARGTGEDTQYF.

This clonotype was detected ten times or more. CDR3 loop: CASSQDLDRADTQYF. CDR3 coding DNA: TGCGCCAGCAGCCAAGATTTGGACAGGGCAGATACGCAGTATTTT. The rearrangement uses TRBV4-3 and TRBJ2-3; 8 bases are a match to TRBD1. The trim removed 0 bases at V and 4 bases at J, leaving 3 bases unmatched. The CDR3 consists of 15 residues. In germline, CDR1 is LGHNA, CDR2 YSLEER.

This clonotype was detected only a few times. V is TRBV7-9 and J is TRBJ2-5; D unresolved. From germline, CDR1 is SEHNR and CDR2 FQNEAQ (reference sequence). The CDR3 loop spans 12 amino acids. Trimming shortened V by 6 bases and J by 4 bases, and 9 bases separated the two germline ends. The CDR3 protein is CASRENGETQYF. CDR3 coding DNA: TGTGCCAGCAGGGAAAATGGAGAGACCCAGTACTTC.

The chain recombines TRBV6-5 with TRBJ2-1; TRBD2 matches at 8 bases. CDR1 MNHEY and CDR2 SVGAGI come from the germline V gene. The CDR3 runs 13 residues. The junction had 7 bases not matched to a gene; V was cut back by 1 base and J by 14 bases. DNA for the CDR3: TGTGCCAGCAGTTACTTAACTAGCGGCGGGGAGTTCTTC. Residues: CASSYLTSGGEFF.

The rearrangement links TRBV14 to TRBJ1-2; TRBD1 aligns across 7 bases. V was pared by 3 bases and J by 4 bases, with 5 bases of the junction left unmatched. CDR3 length: 14 residues. Germline V CDR1 and CDR2: SGHDN, FVKESK. The DNA of the CDR3 is TGTGCCAGCAGCCAGGTGGACAGGCTCTATGGCTACACCTTC. It codes for CASSQVDRLYGYTF.

This clonotype was counted a few times. The chain carries TRBV12-3 or TRBV12-4 and TRBJ1-5; 10 bases agree with TRBD1. The CDR3 runs 14 residues. V gave up 7 bases and J gave up 4 bases; unmatched junction bases: 4. The CDR3 protein is CASTGTGVNQPQHF. The CDR3 DNA is TGTGCCAGCACCGGGACAGGGGTTAATCAGCCCCAGCATTTT.

In this sample, this clonotype turned up once. CDR3 loop: CATSRGGGENDGYTF. The CDR3 DNA reads TGTGCCACCAGCAGAGGAGGGGGCGAGAACGATGGCTACACCTTC. The chain joins TRBV15 to TRBJ1-2; 7 bases fit TRBD1. The CDR3 loop spans 15 amino acids. Trimming cost V 1 base and J 6 bases; bases outside gene matches: 8. Germline V gene lookup returns CDR1 LNHNV and CDR2 YYDKDF (reference sequence).

The table lists this clonotype with many counts. This rearrangement joins TRBV18 to TRBJ2-1; 11 positions match TRBD2. The CDR3 covers 15 residues. V lost 5 bases to trimming and J lost 4 bases; unmatched junction nucleotides: 4. Looked up from germline, CDR1 is KGHSH and CDR2 is LQKENI. The CDR3 DNA reads as TGTGCCAGCTCAGAGACTAGCGGGGTATACAATGAGCAGTTCTTC. Its protein product is CASSETSGVYNEQFF.

This chain connects TRBV3-1 to TRBJ2-5, with 8 bases lining up with TRBD2. The closer fit of TRBJ2-7 to the DNA end suggests the J call may be wrong. CDR3 length: 16 amino acids. CDR1 is LGHDT and CDR2 is YNNKEL in the germline V gene (reference sequence). DNA of the CDR3: TGTGCCAGCAGCCAGGTCGGGAGCGGACTAGCCTCCGAGCAGTACTTC. This sequence encodes CASSQVGSGLASEQYF.

This clonotype is a singleton in its sample. This chain uses TRBV7-2 with TRBJ1-2, with unresolved D. Between the trimmed V and J ends, which lost 5 bases and 8 bases, there was a span of 18 bases. The germline V gene encodes CDR1 SGHTA and CDR2 FQGNSA. The CDR3 has 14 residues. The CDR3 DNA reads as TGTGCCAGCAGCCAACGGGAGGGTTTTCAGGGCTACACCTTC. This codes for CASSQREGFQGYTF.

This chain joins TRBV2 and TRBJ2-1; D might be TRBD1 or TRBD2, each matching 6 bases. Germline V gene data show CDR1 as SNHLY and CDR2 as FYNNEI. This CDR3 is 13 amino acids long. The germline V and J ends were trimmed by 6 bases and 7 bases, with 13 bases remaining between them. CDR3 loop: CASRRQAGNEQFF. In DNA form, the CDR3 reads TGTGCCAGCAGACGACAGGCGGGGAATGAGCAGTTCTTC.

As concerns this clonotype: Given a much more abundant clone one base away, this may be a read error. This sequence joins TRBV9 and TRBJ1-2; maybe TRBD1 (6 bases). Germline-derived CDR1 and CDR2 are SGDLS and YYNGEE. The length of the CDR3 is 13 residues. The V and J ends lost 4 bases and 8 bases respectively, with 15 bases between them. This CDR3 is CASSNLLTGGYTF. The CDR3 DNA is TGTGCCAGCAGCAACCTACTGACAGGCGGCTACACCTTC.

In this sample, this clonotype turned up a few times. The chain carries TRBV5-6 and TRBJ2-7; D unresolved. CDR1 and CDR2 from the germline V gene are SGHDT and YYEEEE. The germline V and J ends were trimmed by 1 base and 3 bases, with 26 bases remaining between them. The CDR3 runs to 19 residues. CDR3 DNA: TGTGCCAGCAGCTTGAGGATTAGGGTACGGAGCTTCGGTTTCTACGAGCAGTACTTC. This translates into CASSLRIRVRSFGFYEQYF.

In the case of this clonotype: A much bigger clone sits one base away, suggesting this may be a read error. The chain has TRBV28 and TRBJ2-5; possibly TRBD2 for D (5 bases). The CDR3 contains 17 residues. Trimming left V 3 bases short and J 11 bases short, with 28 bases between. Germline V CDR1 and CDR2: MDHEN, SYDVKM. CDR3 bases: TGTGCCAGCAGTTTGGCCGAGGTCCTAGCCCCCTACAATGAGCAGTACTTC. It specifies CASSLAEVLAPYNEQYF.

This clonotype was recorded at least ten times. The CDR3 nucleotides are TGCGCCAGCAGCTTTGGGGGGAGCGGGAGCTCCTACGAGCAGTACTTC. Amino acids: CASSFGGSGSSYEQYF. The V and J genes are TRBV5-1 and TRBJ2-7; 8 nucleotides agree with TRBD2. V gave up 2 bases and J gave up 0 bases; unmatched junction bases: 7. Germline V gives CDR1 SGHRS, CDR2 YFSETQ. The CDR3 length is 16 residues. Based on the CDR3 plus reference TRBV5-1 and TRBJ2-7, the full variable domain is KAGVTQTPRYLIKTRGQQVTLSCSPISGHRSVSWYQQTPGQGLQFLFEYFSETQRNKGNFPGRFSGRQFSNSRSEMNVSTLELGDSALYLCASSFGGSGSSYEQYFGPGTRLTVT.

This clonotype was detected a few times. V and J are TRBV11-2 and TRBJ2-1; 9 bases are a match to TRBD2. The CDR3 extends over 16 amino acids. Unmatched junction bases numbered 7, after V lost 3 bases and J lost 4 bases. The germline CDR1 and CDR2 sequences are SGHAT and FQNNGV. The CDR3 DNA follows: TGTGCCAGCAGCTTCGGCGCGGGGGGGGCGTACAATGAGCAGTTCTTC. This codes for CASSFGAGGAYNEQFF.

This clonotype showed up just a few times. This CDR3 reads CASSFLDWGSYEQYF. The CDR3, as DNA: TGTGCCAGCAGTTTTCTGGATTGGGGATCCTACGAGCAGTACTTC. The chain recombines TRBV28 with TRBJ2-7; no reliable D call. V shed 3 bases and J shed 1 base, with 13 bases lying between them. The CDR3 extends over 15 amino acids. Looked up from germline, CDR1 is MDHEN and CDR2 is SYDVKM.

A few counts support this clonotype. The rearrangement links TRBV20-1 to TRBJ2-3, with 7 bases lining up with TRBD2. Looked up from germline, CDR1 is DFQATT and CDR2 is SNEGSKA (reference sequence). Trimming cost V 7 bases and J 4 bases; bases outside gene matches: 11. The CDR3 loop spans 14 amino acids. The chain's CDR3 is CSGRASGIPDTQYF. The CDR3 DNA reads TGCAGTGGGCGGGCTAGCGGTATCCCAGATACGCAGTATTTT.

This chain connects TRBV5-1 to TRBJ2-7; no reliable D call. V was clipped by 4 bases and J by 2 bases, with 10 bases between them. CDR3 length equals 13 residues. Germline-derived CDR1 and CDR2 are SGHRS and YFSETQ. This chain's CDR3 is CASSQPAAYEQYF. In nucleotides, the CDR3 is TGCGCCAGCAGCCAGCCCGCAGCCTACGAGCAGTACTTC.

This clonotype showed up many times. The CDR3 loop reads CASSLSGAGDGYEQYF. The CDR3 nucleotides are TGTGCCAGCAGCTTAAGCGGGGCAGGGGATGGGTACGAGCAGTACTTC. The gene calls are TRBV7-2 and TRBJ2-7, with a tentative D call TRBD2 (7 bases). Deletions cut 2 bases from V and 4 bases from J, with 18 bases between. This CDR3 comprises 16 residues. The germline gives CDR1 SGHTA, CDR2 FQGNSA.

The rearrangement links TRBV12-3 or TRBV12-4 to TRBJ2-7, with D hard to call. Trimming took off 2 bases at V and 5 bases at J, with 13 bases between the two ends. This CDR3 has 14 residues. CDR3 DNA: TGTGCCAGCAGTTTAAGTAGTGGTCTCCACGAGCAGTACTTC. Amino acids: CASSLSSGLHEQYF.

In its sample, this clonotype was seen many times. A read error may be the cause here, since a much bigger clone is one base away. J is TRBJ2-7 and V is TRBV6-2 or TRBV6-3; D call uncertain. The CDR3 contains 12 residues. Trimming shortened V by 2 bases and J by 4 bases, and 6 bases separated the two germline ends. Germline lookup yields CDR1 MNHEY and CDR2 SVGEGT. The CDR3 loop reads CASSYMGYEQYF. The CDR3 region has the DNA TGTGCCAGCAGTTACATGGGTTACGAGCAGTACTTC.

This clonotype was seen a handful of times. V usage is TRBV7-3 and J usage is TRBJ2-3; TRBD1 matches at 8 bases. Germline CDR1 SGHTA, CDR2 FQGTGA. The CDR3 runs to 15 residues. V lost 1 base and J lost 4; bases outside the gene matches: 4. CDR3 sequence: CASSLRTGGPDTQYF. The DNA of the CDR3 is TGTGCCAGCAGCTTAAGAACAGGGGGGCCAGATACGCAGTATTTT.